This T cell receptor beta chain was retrieved from a study of shared clonotypes between healthy human individuals. Measured with immunoSEQ multiplex PCR; TCRdb has only the in-frame clones, and not every one. The table has approximately 1.5 million clones, 95% to 99% seen once. Notes on this clone: The antigen remains unidentified.

General study findings and limits: The diversity represented, both genetic and in exposure history, was limited by few donors.

Into CD45RA+ naive and CD45RA-negative memory subsets, the CD4+ cells were split. Germline assignment: CDR1 SGDLS and CDR2 YYNGEE. There are 14 residues in the CDR3. With 4 bases removed from V and 4 bases from J, the gap between germline ends came to 14 bases. This receptor was taken from a man between 25 and 39 years old in good health. V gene TRBV9 combines with J gene TRBJ1-1; possible D gene TRBD1, 5 bases. The specimen was naive CD4+ T cells sorted from blood. Subset noted: CD45RA+ positively selected. This chain's CDR3 is CASSPPGFGTEAFF. For the CDR3, the DNA is TGTGCCAGCAGCCCCCCAGGGTTCGGCACTGAAGCTTTCTTT.